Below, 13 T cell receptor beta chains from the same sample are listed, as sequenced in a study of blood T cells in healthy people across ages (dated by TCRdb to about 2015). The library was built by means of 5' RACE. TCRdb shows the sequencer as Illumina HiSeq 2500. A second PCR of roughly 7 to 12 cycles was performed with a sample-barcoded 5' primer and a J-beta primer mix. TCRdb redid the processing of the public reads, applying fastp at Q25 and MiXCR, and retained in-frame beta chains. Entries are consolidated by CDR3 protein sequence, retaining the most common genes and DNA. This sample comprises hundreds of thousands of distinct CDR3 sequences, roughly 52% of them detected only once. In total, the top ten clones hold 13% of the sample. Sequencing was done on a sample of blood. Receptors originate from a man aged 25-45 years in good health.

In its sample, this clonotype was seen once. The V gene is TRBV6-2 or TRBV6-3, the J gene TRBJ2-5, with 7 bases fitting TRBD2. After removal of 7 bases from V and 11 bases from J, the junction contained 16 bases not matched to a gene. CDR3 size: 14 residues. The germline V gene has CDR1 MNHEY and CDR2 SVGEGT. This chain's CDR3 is CASKASGESDEQYF. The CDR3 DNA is TGTGCCAGCAAAGCGAGCGGGGAATCCGATGAGCAGTACTTC.

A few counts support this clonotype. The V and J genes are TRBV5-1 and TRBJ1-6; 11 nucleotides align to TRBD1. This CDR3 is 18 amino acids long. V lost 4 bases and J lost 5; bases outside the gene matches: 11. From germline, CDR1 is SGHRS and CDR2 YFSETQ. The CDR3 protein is CASSGPGQGVGDNSPLHF. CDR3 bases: TGCGCCAGCAGCGGGCCGGGACAGGGGGTTGGAGATAATTCACCCCTCCACTTT.

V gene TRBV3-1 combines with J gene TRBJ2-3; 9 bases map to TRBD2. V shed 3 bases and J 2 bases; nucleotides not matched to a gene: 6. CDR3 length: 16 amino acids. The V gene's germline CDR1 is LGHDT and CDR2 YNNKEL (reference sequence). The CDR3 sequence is CASSHYASGVTDTQYF. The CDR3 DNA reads TGTGCCAGCAGCCATTACGCTAGCGGGGTCACAGATACGCAGTATTTT.

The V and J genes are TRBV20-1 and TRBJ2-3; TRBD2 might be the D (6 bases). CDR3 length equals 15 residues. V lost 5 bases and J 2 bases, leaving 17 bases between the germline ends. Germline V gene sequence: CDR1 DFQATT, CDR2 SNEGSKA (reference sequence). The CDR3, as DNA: TGCAGTGCTGGGGCCCGGCAGGGACTCACAGATACGCAGTATTTT. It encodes CSAGARQGLTDTQYF.

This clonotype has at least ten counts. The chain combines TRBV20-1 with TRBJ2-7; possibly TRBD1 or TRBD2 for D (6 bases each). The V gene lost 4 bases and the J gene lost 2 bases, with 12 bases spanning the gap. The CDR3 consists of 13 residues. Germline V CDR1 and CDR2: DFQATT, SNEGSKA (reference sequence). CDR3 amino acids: CSANSGGPYEQYF. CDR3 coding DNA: TGCAGTGCTAACAGTGGGGGGCCCTACGAGCAGTACTTC.

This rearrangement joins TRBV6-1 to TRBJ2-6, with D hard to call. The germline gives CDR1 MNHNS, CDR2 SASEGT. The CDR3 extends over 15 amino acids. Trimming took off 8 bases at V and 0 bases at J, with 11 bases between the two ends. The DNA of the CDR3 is TGTGCCAGCTGGATACAGCGCTCTGGGGCCAACGTCCTGACTTTC. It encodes CASWIQRSGANVLTF.

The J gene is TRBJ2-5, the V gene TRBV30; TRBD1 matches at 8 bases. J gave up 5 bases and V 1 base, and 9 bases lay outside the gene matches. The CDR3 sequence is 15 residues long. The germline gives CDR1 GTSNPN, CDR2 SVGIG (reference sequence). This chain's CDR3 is CAWSGNQGATETQYF. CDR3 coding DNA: TGTGCCTGGAGTGGGAACCAGGGGGCCACGGAGACCCAGTACTTC.

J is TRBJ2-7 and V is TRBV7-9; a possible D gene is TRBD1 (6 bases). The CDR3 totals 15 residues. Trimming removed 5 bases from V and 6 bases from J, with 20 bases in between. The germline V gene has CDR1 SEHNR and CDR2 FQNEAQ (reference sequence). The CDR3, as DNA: TGTGCCAGCAGCCCTAGGAACAGGGCGAGGGGCGAGCAGTACTTC. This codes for CASSPRNRARGEQYF. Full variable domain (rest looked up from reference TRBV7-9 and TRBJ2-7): DTGVSQNPRHKITKRGQNVTFRCDPISEHNRLYWYRQTLGQGPEFLTYFQNEAQLEKSRLLSDRFSAERPKGSFSTLEIQRTEQGDSAMYLCASSPRNRARGEQYFGPGTRLTVT.

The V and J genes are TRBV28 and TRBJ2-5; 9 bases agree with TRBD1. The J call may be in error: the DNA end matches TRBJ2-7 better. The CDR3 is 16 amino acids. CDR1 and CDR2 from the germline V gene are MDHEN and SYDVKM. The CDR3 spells CASKGGSGQGYYEQYF. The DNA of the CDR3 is TGTGCCAGCAAAGGAGGATCGGGACAGGGCTACTACGAGCAGTACTTC.

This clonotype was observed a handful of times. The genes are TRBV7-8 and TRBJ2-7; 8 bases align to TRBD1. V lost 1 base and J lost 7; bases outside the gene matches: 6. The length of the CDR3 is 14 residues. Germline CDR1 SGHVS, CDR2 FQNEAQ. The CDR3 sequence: CASSLGGQVGEQYF. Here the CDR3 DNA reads TGTGCCAGCAGCTTAGGGGGACAGGTTGGTGAGCAGTACTTC.

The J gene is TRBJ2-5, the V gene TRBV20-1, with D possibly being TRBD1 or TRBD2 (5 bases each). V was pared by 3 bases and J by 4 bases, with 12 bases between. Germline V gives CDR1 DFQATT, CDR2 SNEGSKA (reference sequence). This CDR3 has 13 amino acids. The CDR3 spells CSASNPGRETQYF. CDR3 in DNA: TGCAGTGCTAGTAATCCAGGGAGAGAGACCCAGTACTTC.

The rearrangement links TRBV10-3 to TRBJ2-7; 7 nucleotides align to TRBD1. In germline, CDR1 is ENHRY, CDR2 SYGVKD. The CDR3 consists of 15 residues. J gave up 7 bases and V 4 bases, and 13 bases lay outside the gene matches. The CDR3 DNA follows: TGTGCCATCAGTGGAGGGACAGAACATCCTGGGGAGCAGTACTTC. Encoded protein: CAISGGTEHPGEQYF.

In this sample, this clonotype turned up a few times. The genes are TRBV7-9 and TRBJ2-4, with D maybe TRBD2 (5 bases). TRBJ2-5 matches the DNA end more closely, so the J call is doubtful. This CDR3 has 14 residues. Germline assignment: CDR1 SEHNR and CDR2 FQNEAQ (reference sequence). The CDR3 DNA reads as TGTGCCAGCAGCACCTCCTATCGGGGAGAGACCCAGTACTTC. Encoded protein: CASSTSYRGETQYF.